The clone carrying this TCR beta chain was detected only a few times. What it binds is unknown. These data are taken from a study of T cell repertoires in cytomegalovirus infection. Broader study findings: HLA-C-restricted CMV-specific TCR beta clonotypes were dominant in the ex vivo response. People with CMV and the relevant HLA were identified by cumulative public TCR beta family frequency.

V was clipped by 4 bases and J by 6 bases, with 14 bases between them. From germline, CDR1 is SGHRS and CDR2 YFSETQ. There are 15 residues in the CDR3. One entry per CDR3 protein, called by TCRdb with MiXCR from the reads. Here the sample spans 100,000 to 150,000 distinct CDR3 sequences, around 30% being singletons. This specimen was CD8+ T cells from cultured PBMCs, taken from culture after CMV antigen stimulation. The V call is TRBV5-1, the J call TRBJ1-6, with unresolved D. This TCR was sampled from a human donor in good health (CMV status not recorded). Some clones in this sample may be carry-over from other donors' samples. The CDR3 protein is CASSPSVGLNSPLHF. CDR3 nucleotides: TGCGCCAGCAGCCCGTCGGTTGGGCTTAATTCACCCCTCCACTTT. Looking up the rest from reference TRBV5-1 and TRBJ1-6 gives the full variable domain: KAGVTQTPRYLIKTRGQQVTLSCSPISGHRSVSWYQQTPGQGLQFLFEYFSETQRNKGNFPGRFSGRQFSNSRSEMNVSTLELGDSALYLCASSPSVGLNSPLHFGNGTRLTVT.